This TCR beta chain is drawn from a study of blood T cell repertoires in COVID-19. Study at large: PBMCs, B-cell-depleted T cells, or T cells provided the cDNA or gDNA that made up the material.

Generated by immunoSEQ multiplex PCR, the TCRdb table keeps only in-frame clones and is missing some. The data contain hundreds of thousands of clones, 75% to 90% of them singletons. Germline CDR1 MNHEY, CDR2 SMNVEV (reference sequence). CDR3 length: 13 residues. Trimming took off 5 bases at V and 4 bases at J, with 12 bases between the two ends. The sequenced material came from PBMCs or T cells enriched from blood (not recorded which). The sequence came from a man under 40 who had recovered from COVID-19. The V and J genes are TRBV27 and TRBJ2-7; D is unresolved. The CDR3 bases are TGTGCCAGCAGTCCCTTCCCTATTTACGAGCAGTACTTC. It specifies CASSPFPIYEQYF.